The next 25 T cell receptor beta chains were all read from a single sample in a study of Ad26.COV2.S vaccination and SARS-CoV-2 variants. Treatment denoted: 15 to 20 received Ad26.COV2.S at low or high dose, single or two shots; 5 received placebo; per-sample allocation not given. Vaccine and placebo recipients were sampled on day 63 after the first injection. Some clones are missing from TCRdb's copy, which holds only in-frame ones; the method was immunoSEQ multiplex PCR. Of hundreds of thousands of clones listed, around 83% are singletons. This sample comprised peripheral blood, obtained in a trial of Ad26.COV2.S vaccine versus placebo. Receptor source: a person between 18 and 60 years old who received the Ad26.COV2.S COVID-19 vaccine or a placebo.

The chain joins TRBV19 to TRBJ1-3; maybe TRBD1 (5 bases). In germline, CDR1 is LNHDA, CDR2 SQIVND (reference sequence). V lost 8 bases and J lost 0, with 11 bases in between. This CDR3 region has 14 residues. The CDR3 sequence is CASSDRSSGNTIYF. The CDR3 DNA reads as TGTGCCAGTTCAGACAGAAGCTCTGGAAACACCATATATTTT.

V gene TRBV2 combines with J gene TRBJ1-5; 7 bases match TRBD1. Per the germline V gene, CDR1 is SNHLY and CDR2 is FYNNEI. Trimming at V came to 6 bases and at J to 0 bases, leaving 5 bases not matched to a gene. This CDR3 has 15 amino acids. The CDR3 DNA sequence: TGTGCCAGCAGCGACAGGGAGTATAGCAATCAGCCCCAGCATTTT. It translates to CASSDREYSNQPQHF.

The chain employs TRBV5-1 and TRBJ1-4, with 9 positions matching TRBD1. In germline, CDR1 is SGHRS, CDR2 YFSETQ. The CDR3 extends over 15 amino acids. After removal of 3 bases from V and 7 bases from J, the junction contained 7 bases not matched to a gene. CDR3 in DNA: TGCGCCAGCAGCTACCTACAGGGGGCGACTGAAAAACTGTTTTTT. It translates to CASSYLQGATEKLFF.

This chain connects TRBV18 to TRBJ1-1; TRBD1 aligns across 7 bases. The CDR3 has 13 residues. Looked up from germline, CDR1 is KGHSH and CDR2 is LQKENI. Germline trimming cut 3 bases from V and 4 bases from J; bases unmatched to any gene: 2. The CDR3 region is CASSPRGSTEAFF. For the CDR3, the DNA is TGTGCCAGCTCACCCAGGGGGAGCACTGAAGCTTTCTTT. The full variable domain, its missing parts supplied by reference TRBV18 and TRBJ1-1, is NAGVMQNPRHLVRRRGQEARLRCSPMKGHSHVYWYRQLPEEGLKFMVYLQKENIIDESGMPKERFSAEFPKEGPSILRIQQVVRGDSAAYFCASSPRGSTEAFFGQGTRLTVV.

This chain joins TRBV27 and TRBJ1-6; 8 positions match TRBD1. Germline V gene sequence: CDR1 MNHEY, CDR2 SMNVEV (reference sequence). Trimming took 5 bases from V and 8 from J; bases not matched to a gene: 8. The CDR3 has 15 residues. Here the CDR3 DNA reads TGTGCCAGCAGTCCAGGGGCAGGGGGCTATTCACCCCTCCACTTT. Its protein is CASSPGAGGYSPLHF.

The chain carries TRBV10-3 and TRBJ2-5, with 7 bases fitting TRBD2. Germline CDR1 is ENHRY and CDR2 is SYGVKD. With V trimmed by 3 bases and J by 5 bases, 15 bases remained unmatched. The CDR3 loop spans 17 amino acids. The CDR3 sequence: CAISDPGGEWGSETQYF. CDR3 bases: TGTGCCATCAGTGATCCGGGGGGTGAATGGGGTTCCGAGACCCAGTACTTC.

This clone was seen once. This chain's CDR3 is CATSRAPTVPRDSGYTF. CDR3 DNA sequence: TGTGCCACCAGCAGAGCTCCCACGGTGCCCAGGGATAGTGGCTACACCTTC. V gene TRBV15 combines with J gene TRBJ1-2; tentative D call: TRBD1 (5 bases). Germline CDR1 LNHNV, CDR2 YYDKDF (reference sequence). The length of the CDR3 is 17 residues. Trimming took off 1 base at V and 7 bases at J, with 22 bases between the two ends.

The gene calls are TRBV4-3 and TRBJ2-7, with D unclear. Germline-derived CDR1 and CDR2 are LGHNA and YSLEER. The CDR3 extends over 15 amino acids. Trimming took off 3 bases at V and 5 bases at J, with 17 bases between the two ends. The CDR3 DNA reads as TGCGCCAGCAGCCACCATGGCGGCCGGCGGAACGAGCAGTACTTC. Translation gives CASSHHGGRRNEQYF.

The CDR3: CASALTGTPGNTIYF. The CDR3 region has the DNA TGTGCCAGCGCACTGACAGGAACACCTGGAAACACCATATATTTT. This chain links TRBV18 with TRBJ1-3; maybe TRBD1 (6 bases). Germline assignment: CDR1 KGHSH and CDR2 LQKENI. V dropped 8 bases and J dropped 2 bases, with 16 bases sitting between them. The CDR3 covers 15 residues. The entire variable domain, with the rest obtained from reference TRBV18 and TRBJ1-3, is as follows: NAGVMQNPRHLVRRRGQEARLRCSPMKGHSHVYWYRQLPEEGLKFMVYLQKENIIDESGMPKERFSAEFPKEGPSILRIQQVVRGDSAAYFCASALTGTPGNTIYFGEGSWLTVV.

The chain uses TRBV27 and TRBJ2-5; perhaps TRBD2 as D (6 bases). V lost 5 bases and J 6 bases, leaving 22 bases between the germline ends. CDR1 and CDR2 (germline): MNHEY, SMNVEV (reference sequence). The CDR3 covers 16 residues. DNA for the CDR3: TGTGCCAGCAGTCCGGCGAACGGGGGTTTGATAAAGACCCAGTACTTC. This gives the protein CASSPANGGLIKTQYF.

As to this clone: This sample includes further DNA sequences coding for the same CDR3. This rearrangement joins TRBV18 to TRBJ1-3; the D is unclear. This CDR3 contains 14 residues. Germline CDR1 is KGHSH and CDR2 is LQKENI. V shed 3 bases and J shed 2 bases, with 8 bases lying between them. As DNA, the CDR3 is TGTGCCAGCTCACCCGGGTCCGCTGGAAACACCATATATTTT. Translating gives CASSPGSAGNTIYF.

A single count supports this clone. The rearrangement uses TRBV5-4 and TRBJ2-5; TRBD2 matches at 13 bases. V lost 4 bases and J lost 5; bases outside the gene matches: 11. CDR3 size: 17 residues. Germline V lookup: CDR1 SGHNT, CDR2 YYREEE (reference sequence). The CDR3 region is CASSPNRTSGSGETQYF. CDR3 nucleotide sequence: TGTGCCAGCAGCCCTAATCGGACTAGCGGGAGTGGTGAGACCCAGTACTTC.

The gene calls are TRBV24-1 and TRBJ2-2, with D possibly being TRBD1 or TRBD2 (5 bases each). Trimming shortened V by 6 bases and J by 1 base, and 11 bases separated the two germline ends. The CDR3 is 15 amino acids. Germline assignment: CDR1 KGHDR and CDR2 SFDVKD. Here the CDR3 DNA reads TGTGCCACCAGTAACCGGGACGGGAACACCGGGGAGCTGTTTTTT. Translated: CATSNRDGNTGELFF.

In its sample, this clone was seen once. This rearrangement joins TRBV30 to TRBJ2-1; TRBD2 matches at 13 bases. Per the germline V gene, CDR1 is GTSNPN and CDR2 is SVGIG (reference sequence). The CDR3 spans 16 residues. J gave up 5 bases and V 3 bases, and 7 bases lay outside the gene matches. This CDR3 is CAWRDGLAGENNEQFF. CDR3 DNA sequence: TGTGCCTGGAGAGACGGACTAGCGGGAGAGAACAATGAGCAGTTCTTC.

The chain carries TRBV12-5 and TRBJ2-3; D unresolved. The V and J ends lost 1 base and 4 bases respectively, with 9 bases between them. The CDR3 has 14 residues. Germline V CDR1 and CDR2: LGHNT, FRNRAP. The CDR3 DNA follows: TGTGCTAGTGGTTTGGCGTCGAGCCCAGATACGCAGTATTTT. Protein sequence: CASGLASSPDTQYF. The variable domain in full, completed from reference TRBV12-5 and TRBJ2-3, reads DARVTQTPRHKVTEMGQEVTMRCQPILGHNTVFWYRQTMMQGLELLAYFRNRAPLDDSGMPKDRFSAEMPDATLATLKIQPSEPRDSAVYFCASGLASSPDTQYFGPGTRLTVL.

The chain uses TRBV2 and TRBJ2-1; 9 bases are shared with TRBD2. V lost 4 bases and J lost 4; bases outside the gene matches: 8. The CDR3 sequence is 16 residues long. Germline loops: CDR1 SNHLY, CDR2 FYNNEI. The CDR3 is CASSGASGNQYNEQFF. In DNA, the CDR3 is TGTGCCAGCAGTGGGGCTAGCGGGAACCAATACAATGAGCAGTTCTTC.

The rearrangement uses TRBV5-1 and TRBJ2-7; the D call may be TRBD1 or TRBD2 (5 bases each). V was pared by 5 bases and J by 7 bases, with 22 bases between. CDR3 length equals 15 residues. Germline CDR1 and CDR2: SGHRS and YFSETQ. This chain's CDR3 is CASSPPGTDMSEQYF. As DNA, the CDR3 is TGCGCCAGCAGTCCTCCCGGGACGGATATGTCAGAGCAGTACTTC.

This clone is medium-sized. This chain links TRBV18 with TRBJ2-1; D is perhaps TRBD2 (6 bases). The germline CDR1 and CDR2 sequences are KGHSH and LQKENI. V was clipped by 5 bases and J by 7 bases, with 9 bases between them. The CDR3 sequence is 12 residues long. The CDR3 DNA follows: TGTGCCAGCTCAAAACGGGAGAATGAGCAGTTCTTC. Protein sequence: CASSKRENEQFF.

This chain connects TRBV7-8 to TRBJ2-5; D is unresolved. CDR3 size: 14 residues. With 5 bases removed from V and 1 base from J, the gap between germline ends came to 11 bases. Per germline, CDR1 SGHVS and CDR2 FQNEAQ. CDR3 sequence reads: CASSLGQFQETQYF. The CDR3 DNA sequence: TGTGCCAGCAGCCTGGGTCAGTTCCAAGAGACCCAGTACTTC.

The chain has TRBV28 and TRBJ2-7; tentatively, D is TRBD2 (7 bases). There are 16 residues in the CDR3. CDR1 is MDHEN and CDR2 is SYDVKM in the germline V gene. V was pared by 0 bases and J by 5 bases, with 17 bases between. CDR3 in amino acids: CASSLWGQGRDDEQYF. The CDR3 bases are TGTGCCAGCAGTTTATGGGGACAAGGGAGGGACGACGAGCAGTACTTC.

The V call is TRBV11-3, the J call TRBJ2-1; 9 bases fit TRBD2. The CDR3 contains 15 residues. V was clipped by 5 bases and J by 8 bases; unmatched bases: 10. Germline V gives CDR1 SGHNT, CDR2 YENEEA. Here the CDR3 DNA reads TGTGCCAGCAGCCCCGCTAGCGGGAAGCTGGATGAGCAGTTCTTC. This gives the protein CASSPASGKLDEQFF.

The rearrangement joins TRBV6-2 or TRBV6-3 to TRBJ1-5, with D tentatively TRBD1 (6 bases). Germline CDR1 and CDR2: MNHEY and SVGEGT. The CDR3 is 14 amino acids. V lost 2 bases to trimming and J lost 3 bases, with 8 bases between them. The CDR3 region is CASSYQGHNQPQHF. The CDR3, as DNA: TGTGCCAGCAGTTACCAGGGGCACAATCAGCCCCAGCATTTT.

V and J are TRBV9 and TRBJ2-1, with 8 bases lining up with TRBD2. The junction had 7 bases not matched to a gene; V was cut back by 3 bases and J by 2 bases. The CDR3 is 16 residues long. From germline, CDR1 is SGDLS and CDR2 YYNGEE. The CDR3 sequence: CASSEGSGGPYNEQFF. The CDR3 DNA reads TGTGCCAGCAGCGAAGGAAGCGGGGGCCCCTACAATGAGCAGTTCTTC.

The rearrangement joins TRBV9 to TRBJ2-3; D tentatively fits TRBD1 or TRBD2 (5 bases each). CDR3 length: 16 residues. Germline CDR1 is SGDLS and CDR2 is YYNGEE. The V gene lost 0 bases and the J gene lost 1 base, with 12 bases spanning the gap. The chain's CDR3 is CASSVGGLARTDTQYF. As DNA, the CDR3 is TGTGCCAGCAGCGTAGGGGGCTTAGCGCGCACAGATACGCAGTATTTT.

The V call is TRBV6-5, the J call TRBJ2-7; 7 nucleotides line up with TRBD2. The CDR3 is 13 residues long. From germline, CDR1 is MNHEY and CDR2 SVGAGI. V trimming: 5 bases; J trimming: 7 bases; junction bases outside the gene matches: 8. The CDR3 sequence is CASSRILANEQYF. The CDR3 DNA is TGTGCCAGCAGTCGAATACTAGCGAATGAGCAGTACTTC.